These 23 T cell receptor beta chains originate from one sample sequenced in a study of blood T cells in healthy people across ages. Alongside a J-beta primer mix, a sample-barcoded 5' primer served in a second PCR lasting about 7 to 12 cycles. Each CDR3 protein gets one entry after TCRdb re-called the 5' RACE reads with MiXCR. The table records about 1.8 million distinct CDR3 sequences, roughly 52% of them present only once. Sequencing input: blood. Receptor source: a woman between 40 and 50 years old in good health.

The rearrangement joins TRBV12-3 or TRBV12-4 to TRBJ1-4; D possibly corresponds to TRBD1 (5 bases). This CDR3 region has 14 residues. V lost 5 bases and J 8 bases, leaving 15 bases between the germline ends. The CDR3 nucleotides are TGTGCCAGCAGTCTCGGCACCGGGGCGGAAAAACTGTTTTTT. The encoded protein is CASSLGTGAEKLFF.

The chain has TRBV7-2 and TRBJ2-3, with 14 bases aligning to TRBD2. The CDR3 is 18 residues long. CDR1 is SGHTA, CDR2 FQGNSA, per germline. V gave up 1 base and J gave up 6 bases; unmatched junction bases: 9. The CDR3 nucleotides are TGTGCCAGCAGCTTAGGTTCGACTAGCGGGGGGGCATTGGATACGCAGTATTTT. This encodes CASSLGSTSGGALDTQYF.

This clonotype has more than one count but fewer than ten. This chain joins TRBV20-1 and TRBJ2-1; the match to TRBD2 covers 8 bases. The J segment lost 5 bases and the V segment lost 1 base, leaving 7 bases of the junction unmatched. CDR3 length: 15 amino acids. The germline V gene has CDR1 DFQATT and CDR2 SNEGSKA (reference sequence). CDR3 sequence: CSARGRTSLNNEQFF. The DNA of the CDR3 is TGCAGTGCTAGAGGGAGGACTAGCTTGAACAATGAGCAGTTCTTC.

The chain links TRBV4-3 to TRBJ2-1; TRBD1 aligns across 9 bases. Germline values: CDR1 LGHNA, CDR2 YSLEER. The J segment lost 5 bases and the V segment lost 3 bases, leaving 8 bases of the junction unmatched. The length of the CDR3 is 16 residues. Here the CDR3 reads CASSQHPGQGNNEQFF. The CDR3 region has the DNA TGCGCCAGCAGCCAGCACCCGGGACAGGGTAACAATGAGCAGTTCTTC.

The chain links TRBV10-3 to TRBJ2-6; TRBD1 matches 12 bases. Trimming took 0 bases from V and 2 from J; bases not matched to a gene: 2. Looked up from germline, CDR1 is ENHRY and CDR2 is SYGVKD. The CDR3 contains 18 residues. The DNA for the CDR3 is TGTGCCATCAGTGAGTCGGGACAGGGGGCGGCTGGGGCCAACGTCCTGACTTTC. Amino acids: CAISESGQGAAGANVLTF.

The chain combines TRBV28 with TRBJ2-7; the match to TRBD2 covers 7 bases. This CDR3 spans 16 amino acids. V shed 3 bases and J 0 bases; nucleotides not matched to a gene: 8. Germline V gene lookup returns CDR1 MDHEN and CDR2 SYDVKM. The CDR3 spells CASSLGGAVLSYEQYF. The CDR3 nucleotides read TGTGCCAGCAGTTTGGGAGGGGCAGTCCTCTCCTACGAGCAGTACTTC. Using reference TRBV28 and TRBJ2-7 for the parts outside the CDR3, the full variable domain is DVKVTQSSRYLVKRTGEKVFLECVQDMDHENMFWYRQDPGLGLRLIYFSYDVKMKEKGDIPEGYSVSREKKERFSLILESASTNQTSMYLCASSLGGAVLSYEQYFGPGTRLTVT.

V usage is TRBV27 and J usage is TRBJ2-6; D gene unclear. The CDR3 is 12 amino acids. V was shortened by 8 bases and J by 8 bases, with 10 bases between the two germline ends. CDR1 is MNHEY and CDR2 is SMNVEV in the germline V gene (reference sequence). The CDR3 nucleotides read TGTGCCAGCCAGGACGTGCCCAACGTCCTGACTTTC. Its translation: CASQDVPNVLTF.

The chain joins TRBV12-3 or TRBV12-4 to TRBJ1-2; maybe TRBD1 (6 bases). Trimming took 3 bases from V and 8 from J, leaving 19 bases between them. The CDR3 totals 15 residues. This CDR3 reads CASSFAGRGWIGYTF. DNA of the CDR3: TGTGCCAGCAGTTTTGCCGGCAGGGGCTGGATCGGCTACACCTTC.

CDR3 nucleotide sequence: TGCAGTGCTGGGGACAGCCCCACAGATACGCAGTATTTT. This translates into CSAGDSPTDTQYF. The rearrangement joins TRBV20-1 to TRBJ2-3; 7 nucleotides align to TRBD1. This CDR3 spans 13 amino acids. Germline trimming cut 5 bases from V and 2 bases from J; bases unmatched to any gene: 4. Per the germline V gene, CDR1 is DFQATT and CDR2 is SNEGSKA (reference sequence).

As DNA, the CDR3 is TGTGCTAGCGGTCCCCGTGGAGGTAACTATGGCTACACCTTC. This codes for CASGPRGGNYGYTF. The rearrangement joins TRBV12-3 or TRBV12-4 to TRBJ1-2; no reliable D call. The CDR3 extends over 14 amino acids.

This clonotype was observed a handful of times. The rearrangement uses TRBV7-9 and TRBJ2-7; the match to TRBD2 covers 7 bases. The CDR3 covers 15 residues. J lost 2 bases, V lost 6 bases, and 10 bases had no gene match. From germline, CDR1 is SEHNR and CDR2 FQNEAQ (reference sequence). The CDR3 sequence: CASRGGSFPTYEQYF. The CDR3 nucleotides are TGTGCCAGCAGGGGAGGGAGTTTTCCCACCTACGAGCAGTACTTC.

In nucleotides, the CDR3 is TGTGCCAGCAGTGATTTACAGGGCTTCCCCCTTCAAGAGACCCAGTACTTC. The encoded protein is CASSDLQGFPLQETQYF. The chain is built from TRBV2 and TRBJ2-5; D possibly corresponds to TRBD1 (6 bases). From germline, CDR1 is SNHLY and CDR2 FYNNEI. Trimming stripped 3 bases from V and 2 bases from J, with 19 bases between. The CDR3 has 17 amino acids.

This clonotype was seen a few times. This sequence joins TRBV20-1 and TRBJ2-5, with D perhaps matching TRBD2 (6 bases). In germline, CDR1 is DFQATT, CDR2 SNEGSKA (reference sequence). The CDR3 is 14 residues long. The V end was cut by 2 bases, the J end by 0 bases, with 10 bases between. Written as DNA, the CDR3 is TGCAGTGCTAGACCTCGGGGGTACCAAGAGACCCAGTACTTC. The encoded protein is CSARPRGYQETQYF.

This clonotype was seen a few times. The chain is built from TRBV20-1 and TRBJ1-2; weak D call: TRBD1 (6 bases). Per germline, CDR1 DFQATT and CDR2 SNEGSKA (reference sequence). This CDR3 spans 11 amino acids. CDR3 sequence: CSSGTPKGYTF. DNA for the CDR3: TGCAGCTCCGGGACACCAAAAGGCTACACCTTC.

V gene TRBV5-1 combines with J gene TRBJ2-7; TRBD2 agrees at 8 bases. Germline loops: CDR1 SGHRS, CDR2 YFSETQ. The V gene end was trimmed by 2 bases and the J gene end by 3 bases; junction bases not matched to a gene: 13. The CDR3 is made up of 17 amino acids. The DNA for the CDR3 is TGCGCCAGCAGCTTAAGAAGGGTAGCGGGGAGGAACTACGAGCAGTACGTC. Translation gives CASSLRRVAGRNYEQYV.

The chain recombines TRBV10-2 with TRBJ1-2; no definite D call. The V end was cut by 1 base, the J end by 2 bases, with 5 bases between. CDR1 is WSHSY and CDR2 is SAAADI in the germline V gene. The CDR3 sequence is 13 residues long. The CDR3 sequence is CASSELENYGYTF. CDR3 coding DNA: TGCGCCAGCAGTGAGTTGGAGAACTATGGCTACACCTTC.

The chain carries TRBV18 and TRBJ2-5; tentative D call: TRBD2 (6 bases). V gave up 3 bases and J gave up 0 bases, with 14 bases separating them. Germline assignment: CDR1 KGHSH and CDR2 LQKENI. This CDR3 has 16 residues. The CDR3 region has the DNA TGTGCCAGCTCACCGCCCATGGGACTCGACCAAGAGACCCAGTACTTC. This translates into CASSPPMGLDQETQYF.

V usage is TRBV7-6 and J usage is TRBJ1-2; no reliable D call. Trimming took off 6 bases at V and 3 bases at J, with 14 bases between the two ends. CDR1 is SGHVS and CDR2 is FNYEAQ in the germline V gene. This CDR3 has 14 residues. The CDR3 region is CASSSGGEHYGYTF. CDR3 in DNA: TGTGCCAGCAGTTCCGGCGGGGAGCACTATGGCTACACCTTC.

This clonotype has only a few counts. The chain links TRBV7-2 to TRBJ1-2; D not resolved. Trimming took 8 bases from V and 2 from J, leaving 12 bases between them. Germline CDR1 SGHTA, CDR2 FQGNSA. The CDR3 covers 13 residues. The CDR3 nucleotides are TGTGCCAGCGGAAGGGATCGGAACTATGGCTACACCTTC. Encoded protein: CASGRDRNYGYTF.

Notes on this clonotype: A read error may account for a junction end that differs from germline. V gene TRBV7-9 combines with J gene TRBJ2-5; D perhaps matches TRBD1 (6 bases). This CDR3 is 16 amino acids long. Germline V gives CDR1 SEHNR, CDR2 FQNEAQ (reference sequence). In DNA form, the CDR3 reads TGTGCCGGCAGCTCAATCCACGAAGACAGGCAAGAGACCCAGTACTTC. Its protein is CAGSSIHEDRQETQYF. The full variable domain, in which reference TRBV7-9 and TRBJ2-5 provide the parts outside the CDR3, is DTGVSQNPRHKITKRGQNVTFRCDPISEHNRLYWYRQTLGQGPEFLTYFQNEAQLEKSRLLSDRFSAERPKGSFSTLEIQRTEQGDSAMYLCAGSSIHEDRQETQYFGPGTRLLVL.

The chain couples TRBV20-1 to TRBJ2-7; 8 positions agree with TRBD2. Germline assignment: CDR1 DFQATT and CDR2 SNEGSKA (reference sequence). V lost 2 bases, J lost 7 bases, and 7 bases stayed unmatched. The CDR3 spans 13 residues. This chain's CDR3 is CSARTGLVDEQYF. DNA for the CDR3: TGCAGTGCTAGAACGGGACTAGTCGATGAGCAGTACTTC.

The chain is built from TRBV7-9 and TRBJ1-4; 9 bases match TRBD1. With V trimmed by 5 bases and J by 7 bases, 5 bases remained unmatched. CDR1 SEHNR and CDR2 FQNEAQ come from the germline V gene (reference sequence). The CDR3 has 14 residues. The CDR3 coding sequence is TGTGCCAGCAGCGAGGACAGGGGATCTGAAAAACTGTTTTTT. Translating gives CASSEDRGSEKLFF.

The table lists this clonotype with many counts. The genes are TRBV28 and TRBJ2-7; D gene unclear. Germline CDR1 reads MDHEN; CDR2 reads SYDVKM. This CDR3 region has 15 residues. Trimming removed 2 bases at V and 0 bases at J, with 11 bases between. As DNA, the CDR3 is TGTGCCAGCAGTTTACTGCCGCCCCGCTCCTACGAGCAGTACTTC. Translated: CASSLLPPRSYEQYF. Supplemented by reference TRBV28 and TRBJ2-7, the full variable domain reads DVKVTQSSRYLVKRTGEKVFLECVQDMDHENMFWYRQDPGLGLRLIYFSYDVKMKEKGDIPEGYSVSREKKERFSLILESASTNQTSMYLCASSLLPPRSYEQYFGPGTRLTVT.